This T cell receptor beta chain is from a study of CD8+ T cells in alopecia areata. Study overall: Those treated were given oral tofacitinib at 5 to 10 mg twice daily. Tofacitinib lasted 6 to 18 months, then 6 months off drug.

Stated treatment: oral pan-JAK inhibitor, 5-10 mg twice daily. Peripheral blood and lesional scalp punch biopsies were taken from alopecia areata patients. The CDR3 runs to 14 residues. J lost 0 bases, V lost 10 bases, and 9 bases had no gene match. Germline V gives CDR1 MNHEY, CDR2 SVGAGI. RNA was extracted and reverse transcribed into cDNA as the sequencing template. The table came from immunoSEQ multiplex PCR; TCRdb's copy has only in-frame clones and leaves some out. The table has 190,000 or so clones, around 58% seen once; the top ten hold 10% to 15%. Remarks on this clone: What it binds is unknown.

Points from the study as a whole: Under tofacitinib, fewer expanded CD8+ clones appeared among the top 100 scalp clones.

The sequencing here drew on CD8+ T cells sorted from blood, taken at week 24, from a patient treated with tofacitinib. This TCR came from a human donor with alopecia areata. V gene TRBV6-5 combines with J gene TRBJ2-7; 7 bases line up with TRBD1. The CDR3 here is CATDPTGSSYEQYF. The CDR3 nucleotides read TGTGCCACCGACCCGACAGGGAGCTCCTACGAGCAGTACTTC.